This T cell receptor (beta chain) was obtained from a study of shared clonotypes between healthy human individuals. This clone was found once. The table came from immunoSEQ multiplex PCR; TCRdb's copy has only in-frame clones and leaves some out. The data hold roughly 650,000 clones, with around 96% observed a single time. Positive CCR7 selection of CD45RO-negative cells yielded the naive CD8 cells, and terminally differentiated effector memory CD45RA+ cells were excluded. The TCR sequence derives from a woman under 40 in good health. Input material: naive CD8+ T cells sorted from blood.

CDR3 amino acids: CASSQALAGEQYF. The CDR3 DNA follows: TGCGCCAGCAGCCAAGCCTTAGCTGGCGAGCAGTACTTC. The gene calls are TRBV4-1 and TRBJ2-7; D uncertain. The length of the CDR3 is 13 residues. The ends were cut back, 1 base at V and 6 bases at J, with 10 bases in the middle. Germline V lookup: CDR1 MGHRA, CDR2 YSYEKL.